A selection of T cell receptor beta chains follows, all from one sample in a study of graft-versus-host responses after intestinal transplantation. TCRdb keeps only in-frame clones here, not all; method: immunoSEQ multiplex PCR. The sample lists around 18,000 clones; approximately 95% were seen once. The input for sequencing was PBMCs, taken 23 days after intestinal transplant. The receptors were sampled from a human patient who received an intestinal transplant, so some T cells may come from the graft donor. Both conserved end residues are part of each CDR3. The D gene is left open where the match is weak. The size field is filled for only some rows; it gives once, few, many or a size class.

CDR3 DNA	CDR3 protein	D gene	J gene	V gene	clone size
TGTGCCAGCAGCTTACTAGCTATGAGCTCCTACAATGAGCAGTTCTTC	CASSLLAMSSYNEQFF	NA	TRBJ2-1	TRBV7-2	NA
TGTGCCAGCAGTGACCAAGACTTTCACACAGATACGCAGTATTTT	CASSDQDFHTDTQYF	NA	TRBJ2-3	TRBV6-1	NA
TGTGCCAGCAGCCCCACTAGCGGGAGAGCCGTGGATACGCAGTATTTT	CASSPTSGRAVDTQYF	TRBD2	TRBJ2-3	TRBV7-9	NA
TGTGCCAGCAGCCCCCCGTCGGGTAGCGGGTCCTACGAGCAGTACTTC	CASSPPSGSGSYEQYF	TRBD2	TRBJ2-7	TRBV7-9	NA
TGTGCCAGCAGCTCCGGGGGGAGGGCCGTTGATACAGATACGCAGTATTTT	CASSSGGRAVDTDTQYF	TRBD2	TRBJ2-3	TRBV7-9	NA
TGTGCCAGCAGCGATGACACTGAAGCTTTCTTT	CASSDDTEAFF	NA	TRBJ1-1	TRBV9	NA
TGTGCCAGCAGTCTAGCCCCCCTACCGGGCGCTGAAGCTTTCTTT	CASSLAPLPGAEAFF	NA	TRBJ1-1	TRBV28	NA
TGTGCCAGCAGCTCAACCTCCTTGCTAGCGGGAGTTTCCAATGAGCAGTTCTTC	CASSSTSLLAGVSNEQFF	TRBD2	TRBJ2-1	TRBV11-2	NA
TGTGCCAGCAGCTTGTCCTCTGGGGCCAACGTCCTGACTTTC	CASSLSSGANVLTF	NA	TRBJ2-6	TRBV5-4	NA
TGTGCCAGCAGCCAAGGGGACAGGTCCACAGATACGCAGTATTTT	CASSQGDRSTDTQYF	TRBD1	TRBJ2-3	TRBV4-2	NA
TGTGCCAGCACGGCGAACACCGGGGAGCTGTTTTTT	CASTANTGELFF	NA	TRBJ2-2	TRBV2	NA
TGTGCCAGCAGTCCTCGACAGGGAGGGAACACTGAAGCTTTCTTT	CASSPRQGGNTEAFF	TRBD1	TRBJ1-1	TRBV28	NA
TGTGCCAGCAGCTTAGGACAGAACTACGAGCAGTACTTC	CASSLGQNYEQYF	NA	TRBJ2-7	TRBV7-9	once
TGTGCCAGCAGCTTTAGCGGGAAACCCACAGATACGCAGTATTTT	CASSFSGKPTDTQYF	TRBD2	TRBJ2-3	TRBV7-7	NA
TGTGCCAGCAGTTACTCACAGGGATCTAACTATGGCTACACCTTC	CASSYSQGSNYGYTF	NA	TRBJ1-2	TRBV6-5	NA
TGTGCCAGCAGTGATCGGACAGGTAGGAACACTGAAGCTTTCTTT	CASSDRTGRNTEAFF	TRBD1	TRBJ1-1	TRBV6-6	NA
TGCGCCAGCAGCCAAGAGCCGACGGACTACAATGAGCAGTTCTTC	CASSQEPTDYNEQFF	NA	TRBJ2-1	TRBV4-1	NA
TGCGCCAGCAGTTCCGCGGGAGGAGGAACAGATACGCAGTATTTT	CASSSAGGGTDTQYF	TRBD2	TRBJ2-3	TRBV5-1	once
TGTGCCAGCAGCAAAGATAAGGGGGCGTCCACTGAAGCTTTCTTT	CASSKDKGASTEAFF	NA	TRBJ1-1	TRBV21-1	NA
TGCGCCAGCAGGATAGCGGGAGGCCCCTCAAACTACGAGCAGTACTTC	CASRIAGGPSNYEQYF	TRBD2	TRBJ2-7	TRBV10-2	NA
TGCGCCAGCAGCCACTCCAGCGGGAGTGCAACCACCCCAGATACGCAGTATTTT	CASSHSSGSATTPDTQYF	TRBD2	TRBJ2-3	TRBV4-1	NA
TGTGCCAGCAGCGACGGGACTAGCAGGGAGACCCAGTACTTC	CASSDGTSRETQYF	TRBD2	TRBJ2-5	TRBV9	NA
TGTGCCAGCAGTTACGGGCAGGGGGTTCAGCCCCAGCATTTT	CASSYGQGVQPQHF	TRBD1	TRBJ1-5	TRBV6-5	NA
TGCGCCAGCGGGGCGAATGAGCAGTTCTTC	CASGANEQFF	NA	TRBJ2-1	TRBV5-1	NA
TGTGCCAGCAGCTCCGACAGTTGGGGTAATAGCAATCAGCCCCAGCATTTT	CASSSDSWGNSNQPQHF	NA	TRBJ1-5	TRBV5-8	NA
TGTGCCAGCAGCGGTCCCCCTACTAACACCGGGGAGCTGTTTTTT	CASSGPPTNTGELFF	NA	TRBJ2-2	TRBV11-2	NA
TGTGCCAGCAGTCCCGGTTGGGGGCTCGCCTACGAGCAGTACTTC	CASSPGWGLAYEQYF	NA	TRBJ2-7	TRBV27	NA
TGTGCCAGCAGCCCACGGACTAGCATAAATGAGCAGTTCTTC	CASSPRTSINEQFF	TRBD2	TRBJ2-1	TRBV7-9	NA